Listed below are T cell receptor beta chains from one sample, sequenced in a study of beta chain features in type 1 diabetes. Repertoires were generated with immunoSEQ multiplex PCR, while TCRdb's copy carries only in-frame clones and drops some. The sample consists of 300,000 to 400,000 clones, 11% of them appearing once. What was sequenced was naive CD4+ T cells from blood. Receptors originate from a woman younger than 45 in good health. The CDR3 runs from the conserved cysteine through the conserved F or W.

J gene,V gene,CDR3 protein
TRBJ1-2,TRBV30,CAWWTNYGYTF
TRBJ2-7,TRBV2,CASRTVGEQYF
TRBJ2-4,TRBV7-9,CASSLAASGLAKNIQYF
TRBJ2-3,TRBV5-1,CASSLADRDTDTQYF
TRBJ2-5,TRBV6-5,CASKSLAVQETQYF
TRBJ1-1,TRBV30,CAWSATGDTEAFF
TRBJ2-7,TRBV7-9,CASSLPGPSYEQYF
TRBJ2-3,TRBV7-2,CASSLGSGPPTDTQYF
TRBJ1-2,TRBV7-9,CASSSSAGQNYGYTF
TRBJ2-1,TRBV2,CASALAGGPEFF
TRBJ1-1,TRBV5-1,CASQVGRARLNTEAFF
TRBJ1-1,TRBV5-1,CASSFAGVLGTEAFF
TRBJ1-5,TRBV7-2,CASSSPRTGEPQHF
TRBJ2-5,TRBV28,CASSLGLRARPEGGTQYF
TRBJ2-1,TRBV4-3,CASSQEAVAGGRVNEQFF
TRBJ2-7,TRBV11-1,CASSATGDEQYF
TRBJ2-2,TRBV30,CAWGRGVGNTGELFF
TRBJ2-7,TRBV28,CASSTGTGVDEQYF
TRBJ2-7,TRBV28,CATGTISYEQYF
TRBJ1-2,TRBV18,CASSPTEAGGYTF
TRBJ2-2,TRBV7-2,CASSLTGLDTGELFF
TRBJ1-1,TRBV28,CASSGQGRRAAFF
TRBJ2-1,TRBV23-1,CASSHLAKPSYNEQFF
TRBJ2-3,TRBV28,CASSLDRGGSDTQYF
TRBJ2-3,TRBV7-9,CASQLAGTDTQYF
TRBJ2-1,TRBV5-6,CASSLSKGTGRPNWNEQFF
TRBJ2-1,TRBV7-9,CASSLAPSGTSYNEQFF
TRBJ1-2,TRBV7-9,CASSLAPGTHTF
TRBJ1-2,TRBV28,CASSAPGQGNYGYTF
TRBJ1-4,TRBV5-1,CASSFDGANEKLFF
TRBJ2-1,TRBV4-1,CASSQGSGGMGGNEQFF
TRBJ2-3,TRBV5-6,CASSLGASGRVPDTQYF
TRBJ1-1,TRBV6-1,CASSDGGVADLMNTEAFF
-,TRBV29-1,CSVRGTGGYEQYF
TRBJ1-1,TRBV18,CASSPWEMENTEAFF
TRBJ2-3,TRBV28,CASSPLTGPWVDTQYF
TRBJ2-7,TRBV4-3,CASSQGRTDSYEQYF
TRBJ2-7,TRBV5-4,CASSLGSGLNYEQYF
TRBJ2-5,TRBV5-5,CASSLVEEETQYF
TRBJ1-1,TRBV19,CASSSDRSTEAFF
TRBJ2-5,TRBV14,CASSQDMSWRAKETQYF
TRBJ2-6,TRBV4-1,CASSQRQGPSSGANVLTF